A selection of T cell receptor beta chains follows, all from one sample in a study of blood T cell repertoires in COVID-19. Here immunoSEQ multiplex PCR was the method, and the copy in TCRdb shows in-frame clones only, minus some. The sample records under 250,000 clones, 65% to 85% being singletons. What was sequenced was peripheral blood. All receptors derive from a woman in her twenties or thirties who had recovered from COVID-19. The CDR3 runs from the conserved cysteine through the conserved F or W. A D gene is named only where the DNA matches it firmly. Size tells how often a clone was seen (once, few, many) or the class of an expanded clone, and some rows leave it out.

TRBV19	TRBD1	TRBJ2-7	NA	TGTGCCAGCAGCCCCGGACAGGGGATTTCCTACGAGCAGTACTTC	CASSPGQGISYEQYF
TRBV7-2	NA	TRBJ1-1	NA	TGTGCCAGCAGCTTAGAGAGGTCAGGGGCAGGAACTGAAGCTTTCTTT	CASSLERSGAGTEAFF
TRBV9	NA	TRBJ2-3	once	TGTGCCAGCAGCGTAGCTACAGATACGCAGTATTTT	CASSVATDTQYF
TRBV27	NA	TRBJ2-6	NA	TGTGCCAGCAGTTTCCTCACAGGGTCTGGGGCCAACGTCCTGACTTTC	CASSFLTGSGANVLTF
TRBV3-1/TRBV3-2	TRBD1	TRBJ1-1	few	TGTGCCAGCAGCCTGGGACAGGGTAGTGTGGGGGCTTTCTTT	CASSLGQGSVGAFF
TRBV28	NA	TRBJ2-7	once	TGTGCCAGCAGTGAAGACAGACAACCCTACGAGCAGTACTTC	CASSEDRQPYEQYF
TRBV2	NA	TRBJ2-3	NA	TGTGCCAGCAGTGAGAATAGTTCCCGTGATACGCAGTATTTT	CASSENSSRDTQYF
TRBV28	TRBD2	TRBJ2-7	few	TGTGCCACCTTAGCGGGAGGTGGGCGGGAGCAGTACTTC	CATLAGGGREQYF
TRBV27	NA	TRBJ2-7	NA	TGTGCCAGCAGTTTTAATTGGGTTGGGGAGAACGAGCAGTACTTC	CASSFNWVGENEQYF
TRBV28	NA	TRBJ2-1	NA	TGTGCCAGCAGTTTACAGTCCGGGACTTTCTCCTACAATGAGCAGTTCTTC	CASSLQSGTFSYNEQFF
TRBV18	NA	TRBJ2-1	NA	TGTGCCAGCTCACCACAGAGGGAGATACTGAATGAGCAGTTCTTC	CASSPQREILNEQFF
TRBV2	TRBD2	TRBJ2-1	NA	TGTGCCAGTAGAGAGACTAGCGGGATGAGCTCCTACAATGAGCAGTTCTTC	CASRETSGMSSYNEQFF
TRBV4-2	NA	TRBJ1-2	NA	TGTGCCAGCAGCCACTCCTATGGCTACACCTTC	CASSHSYGYTF
TRBV5-4	NA	TRBJ2-7	NA	TGTGCCAGCACCCTGGGCCTCGGCGGGTACGAGCAGTACTTC	CASTLGLGGYEQYF
TRBV2	NA	TRBJ2-7	NA	TGTGCCAGCAGTCAGACAGCCCTCTACGAGCAGTACTTC	CASSQTALYEQYF
TRBV7-3	NA	TRBJ2-7	NA	TGTGCCAGCAGCCAGGCCCCCAATACTTACGAGCAGTACTTC	CASSQAPNTYEQYF
TRBV27	NA	TRBJ2-1	NA	TGTGCCAGCAGTTTCCATTTTCGCGGGAAATGGAATGAGCAGTTCTTC	CASSFHFRGKWNEQFF
TRBV2	TRBD1	TRBJ2-7	NA	TGTGCCAGCAGTCAGGGGACAGTCTCCTACGAGCAGTACTTC	CASSQGTVSYEQYF
TRBV6-6	TRBD1	TRBJ1-2	NA	TGTGCCAGCAGTTACCGGGGTTTCGACAGGGGACATGGCTACACCTTC	CASSYRGFDRGHGYTF
TRBV11-2	NA	TRBJ2-7	NA	TGTGCCAGCAGCTTACCGGGAGCGGTTTACGAGCAGTACTTC	CASSLPGAVYEQYF
TRBV6-6	NA	TRBJ2-7	NA	TGTGCCAGCAGTTACCGTGACGGGGACTACGAGCAGTACTTC	CASSYRDGDYEQYF
TRBV6-5	NA	TRBJ2-5	NA	TGTGCCAGCAGCACACTAGGACAGATGGAGACCCAGTACTTC	CASSTLGQMETQYF
TRBV5-1	NA	TRBJ2-1	NA	TGCGCCAGCAGCTTGGCGGGTGTAGAGTACAATGAGCAGTTCTTC	CASSLAGVEYNEQFF
TRBV19	TRBD2	TRBJ2-3	NA	TGTGCCAGTACTCGAAGAGGCTTAGCGGGAGCGACAGATACGCAGTATTTT	CASTRRGLAGATDTQYF
TRBV12-1	NA	TRBJ2-5	NA	TGTGCCAGCGGACATACTAAACCACAGAGTGAAGAGACCCAGTACTTC	CASGHTKPQSEETQYF
TRBV28	TRBD1	TRBJ2-7	NA	TGTGCCAGCAACTCTCCGGGACAGGGGTTAGGCGAGCAGTACTTC	CASNSPGQGLGEQYF